The next 27 T cell receptor beta chains were all read from a single sample in a study of blood T cell repertoires in COVID-19. The method was immunoSEQ multiplex PCR; TCRdb's version includes in-frame clones alone and lacks a portion of them. The table includes some 180,000 clones, around 80% detected once. The sequencing sample was made of peripheral blood. The receptors stem from a woman over 75 with active or convalescent COVID-19.

The chain couples TRBV3-1 (or the pseudogene TRBV3-2) to TRBJ2-2; possibly TRBD1 for D (6 bases). Germline V gene data show CDR1 as LGHDT and CDR2 as YNNKEL (reference sequence). V lost 6 bases and J 5 bases, leaving 16 bases between the germline ends. This CDR3 region has 15 residues. The DNA for the CDR3 is TGTGCCAGCAGGGGGAGCAGGGGATATACCGGGGAGCTGTTTTTT. Its protein is CASRGSRGYTGELFF.

This clone occurred a few times. The chain links TRBV7-9 to TRBJ1-1; weak D call: TRBD1 (6 bases). V gave up 1 base and J gave up 2 bases, with 14 bases separating them. Germline CDR1 is SEHNR and CDR2 is FQNEAQ (reference sequence). This CDR3 is 16 amino acids long. The CDR3 spells CASSLGDGTLNTEAFF. CDR3 nucleotide sequence: TGTGCCAGCAGCTTAGGCGACGGGACACTTAACACTGAAGCTTTCTTT. Complete variable domain (other parts from reference TRBV7-9 and TRBJ1-1): DTGVSQNPRHKITKRGQNVTFRCDPISEHNRLYWYRQTLGQGPEFLTYFQNEAQLEKSRLLSDRFSAERPKGSFSTLEIQRTEQGDSAMYLCASSLGDGTLNTEAFFGQGTRLTVV.

The CDR3, as DNA: TGTGCCAGCAGCCCGGGGACAGGGGGAGGCTACACCTTC. Its translation: CASSPGTGGGYTF. The genes are TRBV3-1 (or the pseudogene TRBV3-2) and TRBJ1-2, with 11 bases aligning to TRBD1. CDR3 size: 13 residues. Germline V lookup: CDR1 LGHDT, CDR2 YNNKEL (reference sequence). The V segment lost 4 bases and the J segment 8 bases; nucleotides outside the gene matches: 3.

This chain joins TRBV2 and TRBJ2-3; D is perhaps TRBD1 (6 bases). V lost 8 bases to trimming and J lost 2 bases, with 11 bases between them. The CDR3 loop spans 13 amino acids. Germline assignment: CDR1 SNHLY and CDR2 FYNNEI. The CDR3 nucleotides are TGTGCCAGCCGGTGGGACAACACAGATACGCAGTATTTT. Its protein product is CASRWDNTDTQYF.

This rearrangement joins TRBV19 to TRBJ2-1; 8 bases are a match to TRBD2. V dropped 2 bases and J dropped 6; count of bases not matched to a gene: 3. CDR1 LNHDA and CDR2 SQIVND come from the germline V gene (reference sequence). The CDR3 spans 14 residues. The CDR3 bases are TGTGCCAGTAGTATACCGGGGGGGGTCAATGAGCAGTTCTTC. Translated: CASSIPGGVNEQFF.

This clone was seen only a few times. The chain combines TRBV30 with TRBJ1-4; D remains unclear. CDR3 length equals 15 residues. Germline CDR1 is GTSNPN and CDR2 is SVGIG (reference sequence). Trimming removed 0 bases from V and 4 bases from J, with 12 bases in between. CDR3 DNA: TGTGCCTGGAGTGTTTTGGGAGTGGGTAATGAAAAACTGTTTTTT. This codes for CAWSVLGVGNEKLFF.

This clone has more than one count but fewer than ten. The rearrangement joins TRBV24-1 to TRBJ2-3; TRBD2 aligns across 7 bases. V trimming: 3 bases; J trimming: 5 bases; junction bases outside the gene matches: 10. CDR3 length: 16 residues. Germline V CDR1 and CDR2: KGHDR, SFDVKD. CDR3 residues: CATSDVAGEYLDTQYF. The CDR3 region has the DNA TGTGCCACCAGTGATGTGGCGGGGGAGTATTTAGATACGCAGTATTTT.

V and J are TRBV19 and TRBJ2-7, with D possibly being TRBD2 (6 bases). The V gene's germline CDR1 is LNHDA and CDR2 SQIVND (reference sequence). The CDR3 sequence is 15 residues long. V was shortened by 1 base and J by 2 bases, with 12 bases between the two germline ends. CDR3 sequence: CASSIVPGVTYEQYF. The CDR3 region has the DNA TGTGCCAGTAGTATAGTCCCGGGGGTCACCTACGAGCAGTACTTC.

The gene calls are TRBV11-2 and TRBJ1-2; 8 positions agree with TRBD1. The junction had 6 bases not matched to a gene; V was cut back by 5 bases and J by 4 bases. The CDR3 runs to 14 residues. Germline V gene data show CDR1 as SGHAT and CDR2 as FQNNGV. The CDR3 is CASSAQGARYGYTF. Written as DNA, the CDR3 is TGTGCCAGCAGCGCCCAGGGGGCACGCTATGGCTACACCTTC.

The CDR3 loop reads CASSFGLAGGRGADTQYF. In DNA, the CDR3 is TGTGCCAGCAGCTTCGGACTAGCGGGGGGGCGGGGCGCAGATACGCAGTATTTT. The chain has TRBV5-4 and TRBJ2-3; 15 bases map to TRBD2. CDR1 SGHNT and CDR2 YYREEE come from the germline V gene (reference sequence). The ends lost 2 bases at V and 4 bases at J; junction bases unmatched: 8. The CDR3 runs 18 residues.

The rearrangement joins TRBV19 to TRBJ2-2, with TRBD1 matching 9 bases. The CDR3 totals 17 residues. Trimming cost V 1 base and J 1 base; bases outside gene matches: 4. Germline V lookup: CDR1 LNHDA, CDR2 SQIVND (reference sequence). In nucleotides, the CDR3 is TGTGCCAGTAGTATAGGTTACAGGGGGCGGAACACCGGGGAGCTGTTTTTT. Protein product: CASSIGYRGRNTGELFF.

CDR3 in amino acids: CASSFRTAANTIYF. The DNA of the CDR3 is TGTGCCAGCAGTTTTCGGACAGCGGCAAACACCATATATTTT. This rearrangement joins TRBV6-5 to TRBJ1-3, with D tentatively TRBD1 (6 bases). V lost 4 bases and J lost 6, with 13 bases in between. The CDR3 is made up of 14 amino acids. The germline V gene has CDR1 MNHEY and CDR2 SVGAGI.

This rearrangement joins TRBV11-3 to TRBJ2-1, with D possibly TRBD2 on 5 matching bases. Trimming pared 5 bases from V and 5 bases from J, leaving 19 bases between. CDR3 length: 16 residues. CDR1 is SGHNT, CDR2 YENEEA, per germline. CDR3 nucleotides: TGTGCCAGCAGCCACACCTTTCTTATCGGGAACAATGAGCAGTTCTTC. It specifies CASSHTFLIGNNEQFF.

The rearrangement uses TRBV9 and TRBJ1-3, with D possibly TRBD1 on 5 matching bases. CDR3 length: 16 residues. CDR1 and CDR2 (germline): SGDLS, YYNGEE. V gave up 4 bases and J gave up 0 bases, with 14 bases separating them. The CDR3 DNA reads as TGTGCCAGCAGCCTGGGGGACTTCGACTCTGGAAACACCATATATTTT. It is translated as CASSLGDFDSGNTIYF.

The rearrangement links TRBV5-1 to TRBJ1-1; TRBD1 is a possible D gene (5 bases). V was clipped by 0 bases and J by 1 base, with 16 bases between them. The germline V gene has CDR1 SGHRS and CDR2 YFSETQ. The length of the CDR3 is 17 residues. The CDR3 loop reads CASSLGRGPLRNTEAFF. The CDR3 region has the DNA TGCGCCAGCAGCTTGGGGAGGGGCCCCCTTAGGAACACTGAAGCTTTCTTT.

In its sample, this clone was seen a few times. The chain is built from TRBV2 and TRBJ1-6, with unresolved D. V gave up 4 bases and J gave up 8 bases, with 12 bases separating them. Germline values: CDR1 SNHLY, CDR2 FYNNEI. This CDR3 spans 14 amino acids. The CDR3 protein is CASSVLPPDSPLHF. CDR3 in DNA: TGTGCCAGCAGTGTGCTCCCGCCGGATTCACCCCTCCACTTT.

The chain links TRBV28 to TRBJ2-2, with TRBD1 identical over 8 bases. Germline V CDR1 and CDR2: MDHEN, SYDVKM. This CDR3 has 14 residues. After removal of 7 bases from V and 6 bases from J, the junction contained 7 bases not matched to a gene. The CDR3 loop is CASIDRGSPGELFF. The CDR3 nucleotides read TGTGCCAGCATTGACAGGGGATCTCCCGGGGAGCTGTTTTTT.

The gene calls are TRBV3-1 (or the pseudogene TRBV3-2) and TRBJ2-7; TRBD2 aligns across 11 bases. Germline CDR1 LGHDT, CDR2 YNNKEL (reference sequence). V lost 1 base and J lost 4; bases outside the gene matches: 3. CDR3 length: 15 residues. This CDR3 is CASSQAGTSGYEQYF. CDR3 DNA sequence: TGTGCCAGCAGCCAAGCCGGGACTAGCGGATACGAGCAGTACTTC.

The CDR3 reads CASSPPHTGGRGGYTF. The CDR3 nucleotides read TGTGCCAGCTCACCACCACATACAGGGGGGCGAGGTGGCTACACCTTC. This chain connects TRBV18 to TRBJ1-2; 8 positions agree with TRBD1. CDR3 length: 16 amino acids. V lost 0 bases and J lost 7; bases outside the gene matches: 10. Germline V lookup: CDR1 KGHSH, CDR2 LQKENI.

The chain employs TRBV28 and TRBJ1-3; TRBD1 matches 7 bases. This CDR3 has 14 amino acids. Germline V CDR1 and CDR2: MDHEN, SYDVKM. V shed 8 bases and J 6 bases; nucleotides not matched to a gene: 10. This CDR3 is CASGNGGQINTIYF. The CDR3 coding sequence is TGTGCCAGCGGCAACGGGGGACAGATAAACACCATATATTTT.

The rearrangement joins TRBV24-1 to TRBJ1-5; no clear D. CDR1 and CDR2 from the germline V gene are KGHDR and SFDVKD. The CDR3 extends over 12 amino acids. V lost 4 bases, J lost 5 bases, and 5 bases lay in between. CDR3 bases: TGTGCCACCAGTGACACAGATCAGCCCCAGCATTTT. This translates into CATSDTDQPQHF.

The rearrangement joins TRBV6-6 to TRBJ2-2, with 7 nucleotides matching TRBD2. The germline V gene encodes CDR1 MNHNY and CDR2 SVGAGI (reference sequence). With V trimmed by 2 bases and J by 8 bases, 2 bases remained unmatched. This CDR3 is 13 amino acids long. CDR3 coding DNA: TGTGCCAGCAGTTACACGGGGGGAGGGGAGCTGTTTTTT. It yields the protein CASSYTGGGELFF.

J is TRBJ1-2 and V is TRBV14; TRBD1 matches at 7 bases. The germline CDR1 and CDR2 sequences are SGHDN and FVKESK. With V trimmed by 4 bases and J by 4 bases, 9 bases remained unmatched. The CDR3 contains 15 residues. The CDR3 spells CASSRENRDSYGYTF. The DNA of the CDR3 is TGTGCCAGCAGCCGAGAGAACCGGGACAGCTATGGCTACACCTTC.

As concerns this clone: Other DNA sequences from this sample encode an identical CDR3 as well. This chain links TRBV18 with TRBJ1-4; 8 bases line up with TRBD1. V lost 4 bases to trimming and J lost 3 bases; unmatched junction nucleotides: 1. Germline CDR1 and CDR2: KGHSH and LQKENI. This CDR3 contains 14 residues. CDR3: CASSRQGSNEKLFF. The CDR3, as DNA: TGTGCCAGCTCACGACAGGGGTCTAATGAAAAACTGTTTTTT.

V is TRBV28 and J is TRBJ2-6; D unresolved. The CDR3 runs 14 residues. The V gene's germline CDR1 is MDHEN and CDR2 SYDVKM. The germline V and J ends were trimmed by 2 bases and 4 bases, with 6 bases remaining between them. The DNA for the CDR3 is TGTGCCAGCAGTTTAACGAGGGGGGCCAACGTCCTGACTTTC. Encoded protein: CASSLTRGANVLTF.

This clone was seen a few times. The chain is built from TRBV19 and TRBJ1-2; 9 positions agree with TRBD1. This CDR3 has 16 residues. V lost 0 bases to trimming and J lost 6 bases; unmatched junction nucleotides: 8. From germline, CDR1 is LNHDA and CDR2 SQIVND (reference sequence). The CDR3 DNA follows: TGTGCCAGTAGTATAGAGACCGGGACAGGGACCCATGGCTACACCTTC. Its translation: CASSIETGTGTHGYTF.

This clone appeared a few times. The genes are TRBV20-1 and TRBJ1-1, with D tentatively TRBD1 (5 bases). Trimming took 6 bases from V and 7 from J, leaving 12 bases between them. Germline values: CDR1 DFQATT, CDR2 SNEGSKA (reference sequence). CDR3 length equals 11 residues. The CDR3 is CSASKGDEAFF. The CDR3, as DNA: TGCAGTGCCAGCAAAGGGGATGAAGCTTTCTTT.